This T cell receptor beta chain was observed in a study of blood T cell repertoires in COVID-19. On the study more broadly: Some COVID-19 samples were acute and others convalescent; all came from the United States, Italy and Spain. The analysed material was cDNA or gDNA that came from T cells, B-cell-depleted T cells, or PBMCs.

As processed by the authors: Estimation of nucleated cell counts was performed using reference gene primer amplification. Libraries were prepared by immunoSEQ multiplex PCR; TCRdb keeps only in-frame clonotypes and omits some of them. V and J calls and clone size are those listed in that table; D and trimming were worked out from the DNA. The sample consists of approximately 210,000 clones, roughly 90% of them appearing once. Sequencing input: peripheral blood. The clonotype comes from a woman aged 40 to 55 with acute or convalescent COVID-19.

CDR3 loop: CASSPQYYDQPQHF. CDR3 nucleotides: TGTGCCAGCAGTCCACAGTATTACGATCAGCCCCAGCATTTT. This chain joins TRBV27 and TRBJ1-5; no clear D gene. This CDR3 spans 14 amino acids. Germline CDR1 MNHEY, CDR2 SMNVEV (reference sequence). Trimming stripped 5 bases from V and 5 bases from J, with 13 bases between.